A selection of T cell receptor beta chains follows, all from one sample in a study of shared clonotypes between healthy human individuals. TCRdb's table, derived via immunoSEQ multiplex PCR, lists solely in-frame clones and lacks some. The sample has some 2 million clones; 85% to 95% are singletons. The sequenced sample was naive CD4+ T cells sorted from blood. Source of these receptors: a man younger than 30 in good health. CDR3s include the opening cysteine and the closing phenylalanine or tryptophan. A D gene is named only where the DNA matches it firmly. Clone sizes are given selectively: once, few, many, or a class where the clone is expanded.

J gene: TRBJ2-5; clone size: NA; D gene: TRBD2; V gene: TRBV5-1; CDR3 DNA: TGCGCCAGCAGCTTGGTTGCCAGACTAGCGGGAGGGGAGACCCAGTACTTC; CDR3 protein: CASSLVARLAGGETQYF
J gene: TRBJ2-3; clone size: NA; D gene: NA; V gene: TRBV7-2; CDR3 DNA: TGTGCCAGCAGCTTAGCCACAGATACGCAGTATTTT; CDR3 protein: CASSLATDTQYF
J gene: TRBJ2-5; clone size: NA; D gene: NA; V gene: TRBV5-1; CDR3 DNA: TGCGCCAGCATACGAAACGGGGATTCCAAAGAGACCCAGTACTTC; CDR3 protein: CASIRNGDSKETQYF
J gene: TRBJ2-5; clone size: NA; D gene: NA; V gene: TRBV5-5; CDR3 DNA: TGTGCCAGCAGCTTGGTGCTGAAAGAGACCCAGTACTTC; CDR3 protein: CASSLVLKETQYF
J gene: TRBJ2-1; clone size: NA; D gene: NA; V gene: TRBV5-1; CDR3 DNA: TGCGCCAGCAGCTTGGAGGGACTGAACAATGAGCAGTTCTTC; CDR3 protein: CASSLEGLNNEQFF
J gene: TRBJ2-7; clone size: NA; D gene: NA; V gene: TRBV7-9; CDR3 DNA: TGTGCCAGCACGCAGGCCTACGAGCAGTACTTC; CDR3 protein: CASTQAYEQYF
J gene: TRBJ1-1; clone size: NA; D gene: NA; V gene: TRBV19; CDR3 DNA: TGTGCCAGTAGAATACAGGGCTTGAACACTGAAGCTTTCTTT; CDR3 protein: CASRIQGLNTEAFF
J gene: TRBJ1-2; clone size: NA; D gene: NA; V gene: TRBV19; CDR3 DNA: TGTGCCAGTAGTAAAACCACACCGGGGTCCAGGGCTAACTATGGCTACACCTTC; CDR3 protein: CASSKTTPGSRANYGYTF
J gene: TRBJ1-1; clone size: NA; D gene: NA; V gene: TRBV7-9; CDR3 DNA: TGTGCCAGCAGCGCCCTTTTGGGGGAGGGCGAAGCTTTCTTT; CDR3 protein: CASSALLGEGEAFF
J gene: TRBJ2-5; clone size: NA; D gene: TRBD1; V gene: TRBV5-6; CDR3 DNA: TGTGCCAGCAGCTATACCGGGACAGTCCAAGAGACCCAGTACTTC; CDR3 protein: CASSYTGTVQETQYF
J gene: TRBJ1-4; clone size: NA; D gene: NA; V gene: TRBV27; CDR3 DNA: TGTGCCAGCAGTATGGGGGAAAAACTGTTTTTT; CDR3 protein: CASSMGEKLFF
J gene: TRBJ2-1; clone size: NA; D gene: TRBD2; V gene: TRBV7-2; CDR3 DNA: TGTGCCAGCAGCTCCCTAGCGGGAGGATTTCGTGAGCAGTTCTTC; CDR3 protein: CASSSLAGGFREQFF
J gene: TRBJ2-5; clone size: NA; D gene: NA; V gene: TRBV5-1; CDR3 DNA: TGCGCCAGCAGCTTGGCCATGGGATCCCAAGAGACCCAGTACTTC; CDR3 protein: CASSLAMGSQETQYF
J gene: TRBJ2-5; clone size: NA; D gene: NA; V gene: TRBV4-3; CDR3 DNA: TGCGCCAGCAGCCAGGAAGGACTGACACAAGAGACCCAGTACTTC; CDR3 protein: CASSQEGLTQETQYF
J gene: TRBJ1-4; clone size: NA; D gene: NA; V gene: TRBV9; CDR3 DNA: TGTGCCAGCAGCGTAGGTGCCAGGGGAGGCGATGAAAAACTGTTTTTT; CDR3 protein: CASSVGARGGDEKLFF
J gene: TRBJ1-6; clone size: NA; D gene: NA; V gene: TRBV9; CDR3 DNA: TGTGCCAGCAGCGTAGTTGGCGACAATTCACCCCTCCACTTT; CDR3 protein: CASSVVGDNSPLHF
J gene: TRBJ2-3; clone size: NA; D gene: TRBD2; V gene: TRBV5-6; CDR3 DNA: TGTGCCAGCAGCTTGGACCCTAGCGGGGGACCTAGCACAGATACGCAGTATTTT; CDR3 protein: CASSLDPSGGPSTDTQYF
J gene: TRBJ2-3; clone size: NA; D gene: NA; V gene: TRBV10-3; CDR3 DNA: TGTGCCATCAGTGAGTCGCCACCCCCTTCCACAGATACGCAGTATTTT; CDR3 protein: CAISESPPPSTDTQYF
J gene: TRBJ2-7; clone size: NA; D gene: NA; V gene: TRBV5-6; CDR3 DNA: TGTGCCAGCAGCTCGGGACGGTCTTCCTACGAGCAGTACTTC; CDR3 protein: CASSSGRSSYEQYF
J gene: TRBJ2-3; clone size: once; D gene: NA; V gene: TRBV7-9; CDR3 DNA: TGTGCCAGCAGCCCACCAGGGTTGGCTAGCACAGATACGCAGTATTTT; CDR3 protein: CASSPPGLASTDTQYF
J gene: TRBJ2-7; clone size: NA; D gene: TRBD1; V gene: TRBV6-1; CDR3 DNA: TGTGCCAGCAGTCCCGGGACAGGATCCTACGAGCAGTACTTC; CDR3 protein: CASSPGTGSYEQYF
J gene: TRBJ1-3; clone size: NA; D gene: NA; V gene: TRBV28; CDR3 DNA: TGTGCCAGCAGAGAGGGGGGCAAAACGCGCTCTGGAAACACCATATATTTT; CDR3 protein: CASREGGKTRSGNTIYF
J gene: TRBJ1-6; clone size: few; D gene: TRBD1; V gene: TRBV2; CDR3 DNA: TGTGCCAGGGGACAGAAGGATTCACCCCTCCACTTT; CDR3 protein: CARGQKDSPLHF
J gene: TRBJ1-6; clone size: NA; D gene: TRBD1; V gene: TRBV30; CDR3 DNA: TGTGCCTGGAGTAGGGGGAGGGGGCTAGGCTATAATTCACCCCTCCACTTT; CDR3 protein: CAWSRGRGLGYNSPLHF
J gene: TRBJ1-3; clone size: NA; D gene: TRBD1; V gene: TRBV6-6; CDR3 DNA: TGTGCCAGCAGTCGACAGGGGGAAGGAAACACCATATATTTT; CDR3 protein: CASSRQGEGNTIYF
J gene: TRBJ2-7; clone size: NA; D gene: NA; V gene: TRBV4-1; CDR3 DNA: TGCGCCAGCAGCAAACCGGGACAAGGCTACGAGCAGTACTTC; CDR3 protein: CASSKPGQGYEQYF
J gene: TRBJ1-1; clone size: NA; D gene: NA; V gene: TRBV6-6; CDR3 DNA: TGTGCCAGCAGTTACCCGAACACTGAAGCTTTCTTT; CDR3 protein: CASSYPNTEAFF
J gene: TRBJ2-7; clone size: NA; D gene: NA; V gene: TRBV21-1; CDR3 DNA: TGTGCCAGCAGTCCCGACATAAGGGCAGGGCACTACGAGCAGTACTTC; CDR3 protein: CASSPDIRAGHYEQYF
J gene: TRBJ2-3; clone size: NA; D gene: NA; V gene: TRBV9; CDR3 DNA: TGTGCCAGCAGCCACAGTTCATGGATTCCTAGCACAGATACGCAGTATTTT; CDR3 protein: CASSHSSWIPSTDTQYF